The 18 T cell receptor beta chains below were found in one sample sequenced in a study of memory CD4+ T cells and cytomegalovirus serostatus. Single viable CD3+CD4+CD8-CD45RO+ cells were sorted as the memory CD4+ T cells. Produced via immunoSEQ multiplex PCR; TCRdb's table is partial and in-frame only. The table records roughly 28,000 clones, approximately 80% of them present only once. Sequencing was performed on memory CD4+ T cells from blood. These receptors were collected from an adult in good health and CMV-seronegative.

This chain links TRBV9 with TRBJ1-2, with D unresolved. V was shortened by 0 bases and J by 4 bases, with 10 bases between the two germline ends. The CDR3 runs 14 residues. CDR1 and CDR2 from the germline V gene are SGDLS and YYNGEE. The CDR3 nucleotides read TGTGCCAGCAGCGTAGGAAGAGCTCTCTATGGCTACACCTTC. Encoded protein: CASSVGRALYGYTF.

The chain's CDR3 is CASSNRGTEAFF. The CDR3 DNA is TGTGCCAGCAGCAACCGGGGCACTGAAGCTTTCTTT. This chain joins TRBV11-2 and TRBJ1-1; D not resolved. The CDR3 is made up of 12 amino acids. The germline CDR1 and CDR2 sequences are SGHAT and FQNNGV. V gave up 5 bases and J gave up 4 bases, with 8 bases separating them.

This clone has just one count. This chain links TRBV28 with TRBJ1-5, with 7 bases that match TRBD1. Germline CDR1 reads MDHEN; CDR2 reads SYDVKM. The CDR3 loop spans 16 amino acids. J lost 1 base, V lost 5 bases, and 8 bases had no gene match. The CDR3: CASSPGNRGSNQPQHF. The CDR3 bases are TGTGCCAGCAGTCCGGGGAACAGGGGAAGCAATCAGCCCCAGCATTTT.

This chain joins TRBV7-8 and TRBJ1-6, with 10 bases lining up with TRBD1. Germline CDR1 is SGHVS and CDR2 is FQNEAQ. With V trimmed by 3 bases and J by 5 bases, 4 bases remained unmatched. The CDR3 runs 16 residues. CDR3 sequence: CASSFPGQGDNSPLHF. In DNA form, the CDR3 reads TGTGCCAGCAGCTTCCCAGGACAGGGGGATAATTCACCCCTCCACTTT.

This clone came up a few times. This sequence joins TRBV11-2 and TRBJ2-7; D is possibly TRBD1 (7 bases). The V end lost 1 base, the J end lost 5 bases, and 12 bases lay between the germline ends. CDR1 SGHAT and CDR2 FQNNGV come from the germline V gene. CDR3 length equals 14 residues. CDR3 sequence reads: CASSLGGTANEQYF. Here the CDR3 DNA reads TGTGCCAGCAGCTTAGGCGGGACAGCCAACGAGCAGTACTTC.

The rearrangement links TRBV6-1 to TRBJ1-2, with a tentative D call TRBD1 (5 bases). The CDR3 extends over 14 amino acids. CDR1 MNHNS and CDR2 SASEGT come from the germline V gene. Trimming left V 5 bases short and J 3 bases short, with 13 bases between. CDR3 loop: CASSIDGQYYGYTF. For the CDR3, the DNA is TGTGCCAGCAGTATTGACGGACAATACTATGGCTACACCTTC.

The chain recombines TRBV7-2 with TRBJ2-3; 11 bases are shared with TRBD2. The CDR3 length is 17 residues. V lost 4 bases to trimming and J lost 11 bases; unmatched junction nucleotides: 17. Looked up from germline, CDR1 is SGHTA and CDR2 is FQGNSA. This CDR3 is CASSYLGDLAGGPGQYF. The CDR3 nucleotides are TGTGCCAGCAGCTACCTCGGGGACTTAGCGGGAGGGCCTGGGCAGTATTTT.

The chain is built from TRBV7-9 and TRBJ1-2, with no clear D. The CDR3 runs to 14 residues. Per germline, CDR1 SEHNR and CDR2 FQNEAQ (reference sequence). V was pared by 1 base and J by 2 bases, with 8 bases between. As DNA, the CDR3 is TGTGCCAGCAGCTTAGTGAGGGTAAACTATGGCTACACCTTC. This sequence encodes CASSLVRVNYGYTF.

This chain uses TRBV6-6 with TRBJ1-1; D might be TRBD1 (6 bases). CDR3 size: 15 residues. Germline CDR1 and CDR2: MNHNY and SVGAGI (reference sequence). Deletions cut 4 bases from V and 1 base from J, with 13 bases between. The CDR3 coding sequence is TGTGCCAGCAGTTCTTCCGGGACACCGAACACTGAAGCTTTCTTT. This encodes CASSSSGTPNTEAFF.

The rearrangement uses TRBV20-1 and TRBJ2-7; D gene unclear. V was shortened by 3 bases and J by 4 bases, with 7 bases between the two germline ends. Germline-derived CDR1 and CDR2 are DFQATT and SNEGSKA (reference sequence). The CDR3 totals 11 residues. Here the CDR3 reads CSASSMYEQYF. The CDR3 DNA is TGCAGTGCTAGTTCGATGTACGAGCAGTACTTC.

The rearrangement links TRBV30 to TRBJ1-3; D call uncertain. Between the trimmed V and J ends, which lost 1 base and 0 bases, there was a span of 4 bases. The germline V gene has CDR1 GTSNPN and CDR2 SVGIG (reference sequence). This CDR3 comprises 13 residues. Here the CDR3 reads CAWSENSGNTIYF. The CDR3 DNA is TGTGCCTGGAGTGAGAACTCTGGAAACACCATATATTTT.

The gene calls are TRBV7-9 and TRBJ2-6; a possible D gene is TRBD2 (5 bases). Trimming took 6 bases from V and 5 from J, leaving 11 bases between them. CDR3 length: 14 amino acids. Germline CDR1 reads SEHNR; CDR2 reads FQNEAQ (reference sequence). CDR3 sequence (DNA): TGTGCCAGCAGGGCAGGAGGCAGGGCCAACGTCCTGACTTTC. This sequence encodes CASRAGGRANVLTF.

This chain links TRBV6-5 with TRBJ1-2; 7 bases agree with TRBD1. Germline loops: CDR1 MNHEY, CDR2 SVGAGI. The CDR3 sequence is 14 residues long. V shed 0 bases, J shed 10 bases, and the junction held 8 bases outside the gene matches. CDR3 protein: CASSYSQAGGHYTF. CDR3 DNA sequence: TGTGCCAGCAGTTACTCTCAGGCAGGGGGGCACTACACCTTC.

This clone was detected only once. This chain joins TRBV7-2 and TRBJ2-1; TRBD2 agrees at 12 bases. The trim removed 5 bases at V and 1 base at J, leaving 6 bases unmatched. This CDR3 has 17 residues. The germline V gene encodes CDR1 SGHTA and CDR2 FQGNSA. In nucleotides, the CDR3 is TGTGCCAGCAGCGGATCGACTAGCGGGGGATCCTACAATGAGCAGTTCTTC. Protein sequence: CASSGSTSGGSYNEQFF.

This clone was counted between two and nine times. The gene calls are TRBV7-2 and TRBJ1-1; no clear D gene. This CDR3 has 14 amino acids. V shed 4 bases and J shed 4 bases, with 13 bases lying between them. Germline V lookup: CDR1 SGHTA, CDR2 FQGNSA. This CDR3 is CASSSLPISTEAFF. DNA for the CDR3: TGTGCCAGCAGCTCCCTGCCGATCAGCACTGAAGCTTTCTTT.

The CDR3, as DNA: TGTGCCAGCAGCTTCGAACAGCAAGAGACCCAGTACTTC. It encodes CASSFEQQETQYF. This chain links TRBV7-9 with TRBJ2-5; D not resolved. Germline CDR1 is SEHNR and CDR2 is FQNEAQ (reference sequence). The CDR3 is made up of 13 amino acids. Trimming removed 3 bases from V and 2 bases from J, with 7 bases in between.

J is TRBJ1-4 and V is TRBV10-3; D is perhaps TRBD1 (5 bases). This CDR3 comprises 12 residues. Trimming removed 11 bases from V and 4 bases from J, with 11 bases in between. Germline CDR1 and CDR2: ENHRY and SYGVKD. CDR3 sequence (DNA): TGTGCCGTCGCAGGGTTTAATGAAAAACTGTTTTTT. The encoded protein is CAVAGFNEKLFF.

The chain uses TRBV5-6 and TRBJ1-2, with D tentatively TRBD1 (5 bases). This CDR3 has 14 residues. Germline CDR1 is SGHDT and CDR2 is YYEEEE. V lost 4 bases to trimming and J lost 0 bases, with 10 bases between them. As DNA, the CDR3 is TGTGCCAGCAGCATCGGACAAGCTAACTATGGCTACACCTTC. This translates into CASSIGQANYGYTF.